This T cell receptor beta chain came from a study of blood T cell repertoires in COVID-19. Repertoires were generated with immunoSEQ multiplex PCR, while TCRdb's copy carries only in-frame clones and drops some. The data hold a few hundred thousand clones, with 80% to 85% observed a single time. CDR1 and CDR2 from the germline V gene are SGHDT and YYEEEE. The length of the CDR3 is 17 residues. The junction had 12 bases not matched to a gene; V was cut back by 4 bases and J by 3 bases. Sequencing used PBMCs or T cells enriched from blood (not recorded which). This TCR came from a man in his forties who had been exposed to COVID-19. The chain combines TRBV5-6 with TRBJ1-5; 8 bases map to TRBD1. CDR3 DNA sequence: TGTGCCAGCAGCCGCCAACTACCAGGGGGCAACAATCAGCCCCAGCATTTT. Translation gives CASSRQLPGGNNQPQHF.